These T cell receptor beta chains were read from a single sample in a study of T cell responses to AZD1222 COVID-19 vaccine. The table came from immunoSEQ multiplex PCR; TCRdb's copy has only in-frame clones and leaves some out. This sample yields some 90,000 clones, of which 75% to 90% are seen a single time; less than 20% belongs to the top ten. The specimen comprised peripheral blood, sampled on day 0 of AZD1222 vaccination. The receptors here all came from an adult in good health. CDR3s include the opening cysteine and the closing phenylalanine or tryptophan. A D gene is named only where the DNA matches it firmly. Clone size is shown for a subset of rows, as once, few, many or a class of expanded clone.

D,size,J,V,DNA,CDR3
.,once,TRBJ2-7,TRBV7-3,TGTGCCAGCAGCTTAGAACGGGAAAGCGAGCAGTACTTC,CASSLERESEQYF
TRBD1,.,TRBJ1-1,TRBV7-8,TGTGCCAGCAGCTTAGGACAGGGAGAGACTGAAGCTTTCTTT,CASSLGQGETEAFF
TRBD1,.,TRBJ1-5,TRBV7-2,TGTGCCAGCAGCCGGGACAGGTGGGATCAGCCCCAGCATTTT,CASSRDRWDQPQHF
.,.,TRBJ1-2,TRBV5-1,TGCGCCAGCAGCTTGGGACAGGCGAGTGGCTACACCTTC,CASSLGQASGYTF
TRBD2,.,TRBJ2-7,TRBV5-6,TGTGCCAGCAGCACTAGCGGGGTCAGCTCCTACGAGCAGTACTTC,CASSTSGVSSYEQYF
.,.,TRBJ1-2,TRBV30,TGTGCCTGGACAAGACGGACCTATGGCTACACCTTC,CAWTRRTYGYTF
.,.,TRBJ2-3,TRBV29-1,TGCAGCGCCGGGACGGGGAGGTCTAGCACAGATACGCAGTATTTT,CSAGTGRSSTDTQYF
.,.,TRBJ2-5,TRBV21-1,TGTGCCAGCAGCAGCCCAGGGAAGGAAGAGACCCAGTACTTC,CASSSPGKEETQYF
.,.,TRBJ1-1,TRBV28,TGTGCCAGCAGTTTATGGTCTCTCGACCGACGTACAATGAACACTGAAGCTTTCTTT,CASSLWSLDRRTMNTEAFF
TRBD2,.,TRBJ2-7,TRBV2,TGTGCCAGCAATGGGGGACTAGCGGGACTCCTCTCCTACGAGCAGTACTTC,CASNGGLAGLLSYEQYF
TRBD1,.,TRBJ1-1,TRBV29-1,TGCAGCGGGGACAGGGAGACTGAAGCTTTCTTT,CSGDRETEAFF
.,.,TRBJ1-2,TRBV5-6,TGTGCCAGCAGCGCCGGGACAACGCATGGCTACACCTTC,CASSAGTTHGYTF
TRBD1,few,TRBJ2-7,TRBV9,TGTGCCAGCAGCGTAGGAGACAGGGGAAGCGAGCAGTACTTC,CASSVGDRGSEQYF
.,.,TRBJ2-7,TRBV3-1/TRBV3-2,TGTGCCAGCAGCCGGAACAGGGCGGCCTCCTACGAGCAGTACTTC,CASSRNRAASYEQYF
.,.,TRBJ1-1,TRBV12-3/TRBV12-4,TGTGCCAGCAGTTCTGGACCGTACACTGAAGCTTTCTTT,CASSSGPYTEAFF
.,.,TRBJ2-7,TRBV7-2,TGTGCCAGCAGCTTAGCGTCGGTGGCTTCATTCTACGAGCAGTACTTC,CASSLASVASFYEQYF
.,.,TRBJ1-5,TRBV7-9,TGTGCCATCCAGACAGGCCCCGGCGGCAATCAGCCCCAGCATTTT,CAIQTGPGGNQPQHF
.,.,TRBJ1-3,TRBV7-6,TGTGCCAGCAGCCCCTGGGGCGGTAGGGGGGTCTCTGGAAACACCATATATTTT,CASSPWGGRGVSGNTIYF
TRBD2,.,TRBJ2-1,TRBV27,TGTGCCAGCAGTTTATCTAGCGGGAGAATTCATGAGCAGTTCTTC,CASSLSSGRIHEQFF
.,once,TRBJ1-3,TRBV7-9,TGTGCCAGCAGCTTACCAGAGTCTGGAAACACCATATATTTT,CASSLPESGNTIYF
.,.,TRBJ1-5,TRBV21-1,TGTGCCAGCAGCGCTCCTCAAGGGGCACTAAGGTTGGGCAATCAGCCCCAGCATTTT,CASSAPQGALRLGNQPQHF
TRBD2,.,TRBJ2-1,TRBV13,TGTGCCAGCAGCTTAGGGGGACTAGCGGGAGGTCAGTTCTTC,CASSLGGLAGGQFF
.,.,TRBJ1-1,TRBV5-1,TGCGCCAGCAGCTTGGTTGTGGGCGCAGGATCCATGAACACTGAAGCTTTCTTT,CASSLVVGAGSMNTEAFF
TRBD1,.,TRBJ2-7,TRBV5-1,TGCGCCAGCAGCCCGACCACGACAGGGGGAAACTACGAGCAGTACTTC,CASSPTTTGGNYEQYF
TRBD1,.,TRBJ1-4,TRBV5-1,TGCGCCAGCAGCTTCACGTACAGGGGAGGTTCACTCCATGAAAAACTGTTTTTT,CASSFTYRGGSLHEKLFF
.,.,TRBJ2-6,TRBV30,TGTGCCTGGAACCACGACAGCAACTCTGGGGCCAACGTCCTGACTTTC,CAWNHDSNSGANVLTF
.,.,TRBJ1-5,TRBV28,TGTGCCAGCACCTGGCGCTCTCTCGTTGGTCAGCCCCAGCATTTT,CASTWRSLVGQPQHF